The clone carrying this T cell receptor beta chain has more than one count but fewer than ten. What it binds is unknown. The data belong to a study of post-analysis software for immune sequencing data. Per the germline V gene, CDR1 is SEHNR and CDR2 is FQNEAQ (reference sequence). The CDR3 has 14 residues. The ends lost 5 bases at V and 0 bases at J; junction bases unmatched: 4. Findings of the study overall: There were a handful of TRBV segments more frequent in patients than controls, and TRBV5-6, TRBV5-1 and TRBV20-1 were among them. Multiple sclerosis patients showed significantly lower normalized Chao1 diversity than controls did.

Libraries were made from TCR beta cDNA, and they carried unique molecular identifiers. T cells numbering about 0.85 to 11 million yielded cDNA molecules that totaled roughly 500,000. TCRdb ran MiXCR on the PCR reads and lists one entry per CDR3 protein. The data hold fewer than 550,000 distinct CDR3 sequences, with roughly 34% observed a single time. This chain connects TRBV7-9 to TRBJ2-7; TRBD1 aligns across 7 bases. The TCR was taken from a girl younger than 18 with multiple sclerosis. The sequencing sample was made of blood. CDR3 residues: CASSQGQNSYEQYF. The DNA for the CDR3 is TGTGCCAGCAGCCAGGGACAGAACTCCTACGAGCAGTACTTC.